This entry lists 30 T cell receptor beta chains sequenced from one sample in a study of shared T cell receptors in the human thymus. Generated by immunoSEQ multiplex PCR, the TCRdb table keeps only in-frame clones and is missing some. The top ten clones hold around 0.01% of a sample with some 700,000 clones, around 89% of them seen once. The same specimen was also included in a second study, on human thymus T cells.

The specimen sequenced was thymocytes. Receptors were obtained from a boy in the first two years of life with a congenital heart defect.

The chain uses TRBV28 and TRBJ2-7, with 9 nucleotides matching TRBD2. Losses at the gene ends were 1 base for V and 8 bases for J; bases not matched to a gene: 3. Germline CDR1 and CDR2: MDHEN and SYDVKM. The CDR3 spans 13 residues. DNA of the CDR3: TGTGCCAGCAGTTTATATAGCGGGAGACAGCAGTACTTC. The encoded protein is CASSLYSGRQQYF.

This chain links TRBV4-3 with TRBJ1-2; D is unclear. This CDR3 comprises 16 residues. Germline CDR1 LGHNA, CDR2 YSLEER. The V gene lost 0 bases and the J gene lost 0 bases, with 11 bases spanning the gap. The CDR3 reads CASSQDAAAPNYGYTF. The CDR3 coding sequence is TGCGCCAGCAGCCAAGACGCAGCGGCCCCTAACTATGGCTACACCTTC.

Written as DNA, the CDR3 is TGCGCCAGCAGCCAAGGGGGTGGCGGGAGCCCTGGGGCCAACGTCCTGACTTTC. This gives the protein CASSQGGGGSPGANVLTF. The genes are TRBV4-1 and TRBJ2-6; 7 bases match TRBD2. J lost 2 bases, V lost 1 base, and 8 bases had no gene match. Germline loops: CDR1 MGHRA, CDR2 YSYEKL. This CDR3 spans 18 amino acids.

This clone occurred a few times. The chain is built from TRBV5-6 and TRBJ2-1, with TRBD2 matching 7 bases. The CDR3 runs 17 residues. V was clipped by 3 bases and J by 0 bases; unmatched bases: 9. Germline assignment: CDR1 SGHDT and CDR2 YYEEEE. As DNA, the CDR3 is TGTGCCAGCAGCTACGAAGTGGGCGGGAGCTCCTACAATGAGCAGTTCTTC. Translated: CASSYEVGGSSYNEQFF.

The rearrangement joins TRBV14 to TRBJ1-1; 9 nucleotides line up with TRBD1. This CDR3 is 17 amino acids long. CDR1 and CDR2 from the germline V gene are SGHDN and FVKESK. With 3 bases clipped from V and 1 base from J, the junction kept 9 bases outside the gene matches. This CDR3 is CASSQDPGQGKNTEAFF. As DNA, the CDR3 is TGTGCCAGCAGCCAGGACCCGGGACAGGGAAAGAACACTGAAGCTTTCTTT.

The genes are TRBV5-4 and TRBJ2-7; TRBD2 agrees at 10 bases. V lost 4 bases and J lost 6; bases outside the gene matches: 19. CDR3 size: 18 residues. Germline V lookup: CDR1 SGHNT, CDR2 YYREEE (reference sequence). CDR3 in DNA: TGTGCCAGCAGCCCCGGGACCTCGGTCACTAGCGGGACCCCCGAGCAGTACTTC. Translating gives CASSPGTSVTSGTPEQYF. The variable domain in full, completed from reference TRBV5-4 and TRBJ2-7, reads ETGVTQSPTHLIKTRGQQVTLRCSSQSGHNTVSWYQQALGQGPQFIFQYYREEENGRGNFPPRFSGLQFPNYSSELNVNALELDDSALYLCASSPGTSVTSGTPEQYFGPGTRLTVT.

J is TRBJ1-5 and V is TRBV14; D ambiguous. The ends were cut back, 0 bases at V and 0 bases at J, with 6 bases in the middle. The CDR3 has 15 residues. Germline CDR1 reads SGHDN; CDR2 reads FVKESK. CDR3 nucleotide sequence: TGTGCCAGCAGCCAAGACGGACTTAGCAATCAGCCCCAGCATTTT. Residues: CASSQDGLSNQPQHF.

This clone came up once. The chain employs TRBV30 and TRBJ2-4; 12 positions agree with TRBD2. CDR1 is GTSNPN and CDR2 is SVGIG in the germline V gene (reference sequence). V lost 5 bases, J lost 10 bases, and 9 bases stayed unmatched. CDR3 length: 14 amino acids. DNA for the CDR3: TGTGCCTGGTCTAGCGGGAGGGAGGAGGGGATTCAGTACTTC. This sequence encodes CAWSSGREEGIQYF. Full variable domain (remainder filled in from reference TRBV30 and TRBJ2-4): SQTIHQWPATLVQPVGSPLSLECTVEGTSNPNLYWYRQAAGRGLQLLFYSVGIGQISSEVPQNLSASRPQDRQFILSSKKLLLSDSGFYLCAWSSGREEGIQYFGAGTRLSVL.

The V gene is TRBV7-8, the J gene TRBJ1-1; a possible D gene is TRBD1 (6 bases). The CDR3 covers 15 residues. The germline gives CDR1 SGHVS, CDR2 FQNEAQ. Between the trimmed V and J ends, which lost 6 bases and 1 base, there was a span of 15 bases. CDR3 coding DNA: TGTGCCAGCAGTCTACTTAGGGGACAGAACACTGAAGCTTTCTTT. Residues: CASSLLRGQNTEAFF.

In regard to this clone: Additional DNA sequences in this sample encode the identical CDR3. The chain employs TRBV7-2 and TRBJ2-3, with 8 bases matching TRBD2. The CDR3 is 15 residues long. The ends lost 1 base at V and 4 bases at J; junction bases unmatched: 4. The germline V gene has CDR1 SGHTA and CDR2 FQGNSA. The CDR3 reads CASSLVAGGPDTQYF. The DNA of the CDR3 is TGTGCCAGCAGCTTAGTGGCGGGAGGCCCAGATACGCAGTATTTT. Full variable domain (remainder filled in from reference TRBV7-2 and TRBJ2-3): GAGVSQSPSNKVTEKGKDVELRCDPISGHTALYWYRQSLGQGLEFLIYFQGNSAPDKSGLPSDRFSAERTGGSVSTLTIQRTQQEDSAVYLCASSLVAGGPDTQYFGPGTRLTVL.

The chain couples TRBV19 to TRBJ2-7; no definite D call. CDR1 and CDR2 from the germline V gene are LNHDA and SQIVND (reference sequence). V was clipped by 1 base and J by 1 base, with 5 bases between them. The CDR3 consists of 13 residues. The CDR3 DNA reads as TGTGCCAGTAGTATAGGTCTTTCCTACGAGCAGTACTTC. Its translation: CASSIGLSYEQYF.

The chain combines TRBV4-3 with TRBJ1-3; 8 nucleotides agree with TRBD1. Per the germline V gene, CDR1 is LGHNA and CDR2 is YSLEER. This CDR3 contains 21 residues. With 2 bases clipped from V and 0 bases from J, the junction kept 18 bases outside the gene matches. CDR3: CASSQRQDRACRPSSGNTIYF. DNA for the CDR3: TGCGCCAGCAGCCAAAGGCAGGACAGGGCTTGCCGCCCCAGCTCTGGAAACACCATATATTTT.

The CDR3 reads CASSETGALQGLAGGNEQFF. CDR3 DNA: TGTGCCAGCAGTGAGACAGGGGCCCTACAAGGACTAGCGGGAGGAAATGAGCAGTTCTTC. The J gene is TRBJ2-1, the V gene TRBV6-4, with 14 bases aligning to TRBD2. The CDR3 totals 20 residues. J gave up 7 bases and V 3 bases, and 17 bases lay outside the gene matches. Germline V gives CDR1 MRHNA, CDR2 SNTAGT.

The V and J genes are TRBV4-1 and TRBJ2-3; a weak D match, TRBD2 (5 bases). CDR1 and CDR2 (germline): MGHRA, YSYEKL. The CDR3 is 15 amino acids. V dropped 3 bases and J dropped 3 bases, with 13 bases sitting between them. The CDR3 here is CASSHRGTRTDTQYF. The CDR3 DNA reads TGCGCCAGCAGCCATCGCGGTACTAGAACAGATACGCAGTATTTT.

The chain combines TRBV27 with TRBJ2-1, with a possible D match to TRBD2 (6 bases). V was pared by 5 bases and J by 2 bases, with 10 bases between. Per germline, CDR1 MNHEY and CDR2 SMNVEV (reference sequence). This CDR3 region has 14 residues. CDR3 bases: TGTGCCAGCAGTCCGGGGGTGGCCTACAATGAGCAGTTCTTC. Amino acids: CASSPGVAYNEQFF.

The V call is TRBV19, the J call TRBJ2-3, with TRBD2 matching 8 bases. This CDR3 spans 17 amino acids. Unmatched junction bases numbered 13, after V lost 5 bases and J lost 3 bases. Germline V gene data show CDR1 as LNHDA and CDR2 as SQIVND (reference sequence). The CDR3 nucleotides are TGTGCCAGTAGTTTGATCTCCGGGACTAGTAGGACAGATACGCAGTATTTT. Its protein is CASSLISGTSRTDTQYF.

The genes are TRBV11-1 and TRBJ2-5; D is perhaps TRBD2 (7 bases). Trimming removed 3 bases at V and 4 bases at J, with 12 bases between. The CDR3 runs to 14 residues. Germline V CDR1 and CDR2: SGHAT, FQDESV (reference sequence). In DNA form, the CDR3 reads TGTGCCAGCAGCTTGGGGGGAGGGGGAGAGACCCAGTACTTC. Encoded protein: CASSLGGGGETQYF.

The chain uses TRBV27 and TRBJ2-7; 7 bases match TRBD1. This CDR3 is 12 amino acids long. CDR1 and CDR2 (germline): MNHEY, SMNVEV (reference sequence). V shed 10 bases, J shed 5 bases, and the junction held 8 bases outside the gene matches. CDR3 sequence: CATNRGRDEQYF. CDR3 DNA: TGTGCCACCAACAGGGGCCGTGACGAGCAGTACTTC.

The DNA for the CDR3 is TGTGCCAGCAGTTTATCGAACGGGAGGGCCGGGACCCAGTACTTC. Protein: CASSLSNGRAGTQYF. The chain is built from TRBV27 and TRBJ2-5, with 8 positions matching TRBD2. V dropped 0 bases and J dropped 7; count of bases not matched to a gene: 7. The CDR3 runs to 15 residues. Germline V lookup: CDR1 MNHEY, CDR2 SMNVEV (reference sequence).

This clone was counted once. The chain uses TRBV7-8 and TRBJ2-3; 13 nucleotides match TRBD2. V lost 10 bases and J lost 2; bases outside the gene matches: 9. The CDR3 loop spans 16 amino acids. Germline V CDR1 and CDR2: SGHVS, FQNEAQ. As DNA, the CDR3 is TGTGCCATTATACCCGGGACTAGCGGGGACACAGATACGCAGTATTTT. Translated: CAIIPGTSGDTDTQYF.

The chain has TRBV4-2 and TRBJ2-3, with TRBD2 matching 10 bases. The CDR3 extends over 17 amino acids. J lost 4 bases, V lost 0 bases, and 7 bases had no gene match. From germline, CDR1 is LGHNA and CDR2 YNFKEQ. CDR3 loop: CASSQDSLAGVSDTQYF. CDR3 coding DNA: TGTGCCAGCAGCCAAGATAGCCTAGCGGGAGTTTCAGATACGCAGTATTTT.

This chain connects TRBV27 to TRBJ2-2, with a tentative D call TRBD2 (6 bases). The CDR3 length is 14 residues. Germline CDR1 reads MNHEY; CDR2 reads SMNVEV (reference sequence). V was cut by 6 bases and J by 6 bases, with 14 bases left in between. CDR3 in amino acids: CASRPGTLPGELFF. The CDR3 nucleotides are TGTGCCAGCAGGCCCGGGACTCTGCCCGGGGAGCTGTTTTTT.

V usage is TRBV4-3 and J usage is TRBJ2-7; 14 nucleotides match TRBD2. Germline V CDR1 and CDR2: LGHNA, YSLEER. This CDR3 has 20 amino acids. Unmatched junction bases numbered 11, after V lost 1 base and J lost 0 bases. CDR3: CASSQGPRLAGGVSSYEQYF. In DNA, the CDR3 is TGCGCCAGCAGCCAAGGCCCGCGACTAGCGGGAGGGGTGAGCTCCTACGAGCAGTACTTC.

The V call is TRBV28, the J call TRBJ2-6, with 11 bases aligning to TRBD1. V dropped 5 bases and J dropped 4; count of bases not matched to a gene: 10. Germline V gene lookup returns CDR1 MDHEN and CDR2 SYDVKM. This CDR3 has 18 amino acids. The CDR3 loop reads CASSPNGQGARGANVLTF. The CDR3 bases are TGTGCCAGCAGTCCTAATGGACAGGGGGCGCGGGGGGCCAACGTCCTGACTTTC. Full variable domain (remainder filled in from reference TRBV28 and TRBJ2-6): DVKVTQSSRYLVKRTGEKVFLECVQDMDHENMFWYRQDPGLGLRLIYFSYDVKMKEKGDIPEGYSVSREKKERFSLILESASTNQTSMYLCASSPNGQGARGANVLTFGAGSRLTVL.

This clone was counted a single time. The CDR3 region is CASRDYRETQYF. The CDR3 DNA sequence: TGTGCCAGCCGGGACTATCGGGAGACCCAGTACTTC. The rearrangement links TRBV6-5 to TRBJ2-5; 7 positions agree with TRBD2. The CDR3 runs to 12 residues. The V gene's germline CDR1 is MNHEY and CDR2 SVGAGI. V lost 8 bases to trimming and J lost 5 bases; unmatched junction nucleotides: 5.

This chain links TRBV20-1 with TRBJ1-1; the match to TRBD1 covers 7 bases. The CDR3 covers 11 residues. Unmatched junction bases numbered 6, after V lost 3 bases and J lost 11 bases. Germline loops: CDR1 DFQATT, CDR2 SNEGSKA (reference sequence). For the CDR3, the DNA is TGCAGTGCTAGGGAGGACAGGCAGGCTTTCTTT. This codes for CSAREDRQAFF.

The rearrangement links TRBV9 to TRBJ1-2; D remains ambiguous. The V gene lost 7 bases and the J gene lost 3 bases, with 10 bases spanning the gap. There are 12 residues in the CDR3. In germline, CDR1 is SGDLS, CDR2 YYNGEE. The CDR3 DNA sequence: TGTGCCAGCGCGGGAGCGGACTATGGCTACACCTTC. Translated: CASAGADYGYTF.

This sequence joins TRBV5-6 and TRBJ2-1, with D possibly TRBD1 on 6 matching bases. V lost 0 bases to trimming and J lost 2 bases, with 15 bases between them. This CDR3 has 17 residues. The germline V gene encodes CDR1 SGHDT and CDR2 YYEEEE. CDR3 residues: CASSLGVGRGAYNEQFF. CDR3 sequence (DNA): TGTGCCAGCAGCTTGGGAGTTGGCAGGGGCGCCTACAATGAGCAGTTCTTC.

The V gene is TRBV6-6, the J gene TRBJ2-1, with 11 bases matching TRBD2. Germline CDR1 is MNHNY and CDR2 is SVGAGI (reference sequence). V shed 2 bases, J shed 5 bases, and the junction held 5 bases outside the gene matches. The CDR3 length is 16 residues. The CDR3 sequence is CASSYISGRVNNEQFF. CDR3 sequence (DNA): TGTGCCAGCAGTTACATTAGCGGGAGGGTGAACAATGAGCAGTTCTTC.

CDR3 in amino acids: CASSPKTGRNPRNTIYF. CDR3 nucleotide sequence: TGTGCCAGCAGCCCCAAGACAGGGCGTAATCCAAGAAACACCATATATTTT. The V and J genes are TRBV7-9 and TRBJ1-3; the match to TRBD1 covers 7 bases. This CDR3 has 17 residues. Trimming cost V 5 bases and J 5 bases; bases outside gene matches: 15. CDR1 is SEHNR and CDR2 is FQNEAQ in the germline V gene (reference sequence).